The 23 T cell receptor beta chains reported below all come from one sample, sequenced in a study of blood T cells in healthy people across ages. Alongside a J-beta primer mix, a sample-barcoded 5' primer served in a second PCR lasting about 6 to 11 cycles. TCRdb re-derived calls from the 5' RACE reads in MiXCR, one entry per CDR3 protein. The sample includes 650,000 to 1,000,000 distinct CDR3 sequences, approximately 35% of them seen just once. The sequenced sample was blood. The receptors shown here come from a man aged 18 to 30 in good health.

In this sample, this clonotype turned up a few times. V gene TRBV7-3 combines with J gene TRBJ1-2; a weak D match, TRBD1 (5 bases). From germline, CDR1 is SGHTA and CDR2 FQGTGA. The CDR3 extends over 16 amino acids. Between the trimmed V and J ends, which lost 3 bases and 7 bases, there was a span of 21 bases. The CDR3 DNA sequence: TGTGCCAGCAGCTTGTCTCCAGGGCACTCCTCCGGTGGCTACACCTTC. As protein: CASSLSPGHSSGGYTF. The full variable domain, with the rest looked up from reference TRBV7-3 and TRBJ1-2, is GAGVSQTPSNKVTEKGKYVELRCDPISGHTALYWYRQSLGQGPEFLIYFQGTGAADDSGLPNDRFFAVRPEGSVSTLKIQRTERGDSAVYLCASSLSPGHSSGGYTFGSGTRLTVV.

The chain joins TRBV29-1 to TRBJ2-5; a weak D match, TRBD2 (6 bases). The closer fit of TRBJ2-7 to the DNA end suggests the J call may be wrong. The CDR3 is 12 amino acids. Germline V gene data show CDR1 as SQVTM and CDR2 as ANQGSEA. CDR3 DNA: TGCAGCGTTGTGGGAGGACCCTACGAGCAGTACTTC. This gives the protein CSVVGGPYEQYF.

The rearrangement links TRBV9 to TRBJ2-1, with a tentative D call TRBD1 (6 bases). V lost 0 bases and J lost 4, with 11 bases in between. Germline loops: CDR1 SGDLS, CDR2 YYNGEE. The CDR3 totals 15 residues. CDR3 coding DNA: TGTGCCAGCAGCGTAGGACAGGAATCTTACAATGAGCAGTTCTTC. Residues: CASSVGQESYNEQFF. Combining the CDR3 with reference TRBV9 and TRBJ2-1 gives the whole variable domain DSGVTQTPKHLITATGQRVTLRCSPRSGDLSVYWYQQSLDQGLQFLIQYYNGEERAKGNILERFSAQQFPDLHSELNLSSLELGDSALYFCASSVGQESYNEQFFGPGTRLTVL.

Turning to this clonotype: Just one base apart from a much larger clone, this may be a read error. The chain carries TRBV5-6 and TRBJ2-4; D may match TRBD1 or TRBD2 (5 bases each). CDR3 size: 13 residues. V lost 3 bases, J lost 13 bases, and 17 bases lay in between. The germline CDR1 and CDR2 sequences are SGHDT and YYEEEE. In nucleotides, the CDR3 is TGTGCCAGCAGCTGGGGACGGAACAATGAGCAGTACTTC. Its translation is CASSWGRNNEQYF.

This rearrangement joins TRBV27 to TRBJ1-1; a possible D gene is TRBD1 (5 bases). CDR1 is MNHEY and CDR2 is SMNVEV in the germline V gene (reference sequence). Trimming left V 0 bases short and J 6 bases short, with 11 bases between. CDR3 length: 14 residues. The CDR3 nucleotides read TGTGCCAGCAGTTTATCTAGGGGAACCTCTGAAGCTTTCTTT. Protein sequence: CASSLSRGTSEAFF.

V and J are TRBV4-1 and TRBJ2-7, with TRBD1 matching over 8 bases. V shed 1 base and J 5 bases; nucleotides not matched to a gene: 16. This CDR3 has 18 residues. Germline V gene data show CDR1 as MGHRA and CDR2 as YSYEKL. The DNA of the CDR3 is TGCGCCAGCAGCCAAGGACGGGCACTAGGGACAGGTCACGACGAGCAGTACTTC. Protein sequence: CASSQGRALGTGHDEQYF.

This clonotype occurred many times. The V gene is TRBV7-2, the J gene TRBJ2-5, with a weak D call TRBD1 (5 bases). Deletions cut 7 bases from V and 2 bases from J, with 11 bases between. The CDR3 is 13 amino acids. Germline CDR1 SGHTA, CDR2 FQGNSA. This CDR3 reads CASTKQEQETQYF. The CDR3 bases are TGTGCCAGCACCAAACAGGAACAAGAGACCCAGTACTTC.

This clonotype was recorded a few times. The chain combines TRBV12-3 or TRBV12-4 with TRBJ1-5; a possible D gene is TRBD1 (6 bases). Trimming took off 6 bases at V and 6 bases at J, with 18 bases between the two ends. This CDR3 spans 15 amino acids. The CDR3 reads CASRSDHRVGQPQHF. The CDR3 DNA sequence: TGTGCCAGCAGATCCGACCACAGGGTAGGTCAGCCCCAGCATTTT.

The chain joins TRBV2 to TRBJ1-2; D unresolved. From germline, CDR1 is SNHLY and CDR2 FYNNEI. The CDR3 is 13 residues long. The V gene lost 4 bases and the J gene lost 8 bases, with 14 bases spanning the gap. Here the CDR3 reads CASSGPLGFGYTF. CDR3 nucleotide sequence: TGTGCCAGCAGTGGGCCGCTTGGTTTCGGCTACACCTTC. Using reference TRBV2 and TRBJ1-2 for the parts outside the CDR3, the full variable domain is EPEVTQTPSHQVTQMGQEVILRCVPISNHLYFYWYRQILGQKVEFLVSFYNNEISEKSEIFDDQFSVERPDGSNFTLKIRSTKLEDSAMYFCASSGPLGFGYTFGSGTRLTVV.

The chain recombines TRBV4-2 with TRBJ1-2; TRBD1 matches 8 bases. The V and J ends lost 0 bases and 5 bases, in that order; junction bases with no gene match: 8. CDR3 length: 16 amino acids. Germline-derived CDR1 and CDR2 are LGHNA and YNFKEQ. In DNA, the CDR3 is TGTGCCAGCAGCCAAGATCAGGGGACAGGCCAATATGGCTACACCTTC. The encoded protein is CASSQDQGTGQYGYTF.

This clonotype was observed a few times. The genes are TRBV9 and TRBJ2-7; TRBD1 aligns across 7 bases. This CDR3 contains 14 residues. V shed 2 bases, J shed 2 bases, and the junction held 4 bases outside the gene matches. Germline CDR1 is SGDLS and CDR2 is YYNGEE. Here the CDR3 reads CASSVATGTYEQYF. CDR3 bases: TGTGCCAGCAGCGTCGCGACAGGGACCTACGAGCAGTACTTC.

Many counts were recorded for this clonotype. The chain carries TRBV4-2 and TRBJ2-7; D not certain. Germline V gene sequence: CDR1 LGHNA, CDR2 YNFKEQ. There are 13 residues in the CDR3. The germline V and J ends were trimmed by 1 base and 4 bases, with 8 bases remaining between them. CDR3 residues: CASSQAGAYEQYF. The CDR3 DNA sequence: TGTGCCAGCAGCCAAGCAGGTGCGTACGAGCAGTACTTC.

This clonotype has just a few counts. The chain links TRBV12-3 or TRBV12-4 to TRBJ2-5; D is unclear. The CDR3 is made up of 14 amino acids. Trimming stripped 2 bases from V and 1 base from J, with 8 bases between. The CDR3 reads CASSLTAGQETQYF. CDR3 bases: TGTGCCAGCAGTTTAACGGCAGGCCAAGAGACCCAGTACTTC.

The chain recombines TRBV19 with TRBJ1-4; D is unclear. CDR3 length: 15 amino acids. The germline V and J ends were trimmed by 3 bases and 0 bases, with 8 bases remaining between them. CDR1 LNHDA and CDR2 SQIVND come from the germline V gene (reference sequence). CDR3 region: CASSIGGATNEKLFF. The CDR3 nucleotides read TGTGCCAGTAGTATCGGCGGGGCAACTAATGAAAAACTGTTTTTT.

This clonotype was counted a few times. The rearrangement uses TRBV20-1 and TRBJ2-3, with a possible D match to TRBD2 (6 bases). CDR1 DFQATT and CDR2 SNEGSKA come from the germline V gene (reference sequence). The germline V and J ends were trimmed by 2 bases and 2 bases, with 14 bases remaining between them. The CDR3 loop spans 15 amino acids. In DNA form, the CDR3 reads TGCAGTGCTAGAAGTTGGCGGGGCGACACAGATACGCAGTATTTT. It codes for CSARSWRGDTDTQYF.

In its sample, this clonotype was seen a few times. The chain is built from TRBV14 and TRBJ2-1, with a weak D call TRBD2 (5 bases). V shed 5 bases and J shed 0 bases, with 14 bases lying between them. The germline V gene encodes CDR1 SGHDN and CDR2 FVKESK. The CDR3 runs 16 residues. The CDR3 DNA follows: TGTGCCAGCAGCTCAAGCGGTCGGGGCTCCTACAATGAGCAGTTCTTC. Protein: CASSSSGRGSYNEQFF.

The V gene is TRBV20-1, the J gene TRBJ2-5; 13 nucleotides match TRBD2. CDR1 is DFQATT and CDR2 is SNEGSKA in the germline V gene (reference sequence). The junction had 7 bases not matched to a gene; V was cut back by 5 bases and J by 1 base. The CDR3 consists of 16 residues. DNA of the CDR3: TGCAGTGCTGAGACGACTAGCGGGGGGACCCAAGAGACCCAGTACTTC. As protein: CSAETTSGGTQETQYF.

The chain joins TRBV7-2 to TRBJ2-5; a weak D match, TRBD2 (5 bases). The V gene lost 4 bases and the J gene lost 1 base, with 10 bases spanning the gap. The CDR3 is made up of 14 amino acids. CDR1 is SGHTA and CDR2 is FQGNSA in the germline V gene. The CDR3 nucleotides read TGTGCCAGCAGCTCCGAGCGGAGCCAAGAGACCCAGTACTTC. This gives the protein CASSSERSQETQYF.

Only a few counts were recorded for this clonotype. The junction departs from germline at one end; a sequencing error may be responsible. The gene calls are TRBV2 and TRBJ1-1, with D maybe TRBD1 (6 bases). The CDR3 consists of 11 residues. Germline V gives CDR1 SNHLY, CDR2 FYNNEI. CDR3 DNA sequence: TGTGCCGCTACAGGGTACACTGAAGTTTTCTTT. Its protein product is CAATGYTEVFF. Full variable domain (rest looked up from reference TRBV2 and TRBJ1-1): EPEVTQTPSHQVTQMGQEVILRCVPISNHLYFYWYRQILGQKVEFLVSFYNNEISEKSEIFDDQFSVERPDGSNFTLKIRSTKLEDSAMYFCAATGYTEVFFGQGTRLTVV.

In this sample, this clonotype turned up once. A much more abundant neighbour one base away suggests this may be a read error. The V gene is TRBV7-2, the J gene TRBJ2-7, with TRBD2 identical over 8 bases. CDR3 length: 13 residues. Trimming at V came to 5 bases and at J to 11 bases, leaving 11 bases not matched to a gene. The germline V gene encodes CDR1 SGHTA and CDR2 FQGNSA. In DNA form, the CDR3 reads TGTGCCAGCAGCATCACAGCGGGGGTTGAGAAGTACTTC. The encoded protein is CASSITAGVEKYF.

This clonotype was found a few times. This chain uses TRBV20-1 with TRBJ2-7; D is uncertain. Germline CDR1 is DFQATT and CDR2 is SNEGSKA (reference sequence). V lost 3 bases and J lost 0, with 6 bases in between. This CDR3 has 12 amino acids. CDR3 region: CSASLTSYEQYF. The DNA of the CDR3 is TGCAGTGCTAGCCTGACCTCCTACGAGCAGTACTTC.

There are a few counts of this clonotype. The V and J genes are TRBV7-2 and TRBJ1-2; D gene unclear. This CDR3 contains 13 residues. Germline loops: CDR1 SGHTA, CDR2 FQGNSA. V lost 5 bases to trimming and J lost 8 bases, with 15 bases between them. CDR3 in amino acids: CASSQPDARGYTF. CDR3 coding DNA: TGTGCCAGCAGCCAACCGGATGCCAGGGGCTACACCTTC.

This clonotype appeared a few times. This chain connects TRBV15 to TRBJ2-2, with TRBD1 matching over 8 bases. CDR3 length: 13 residues. Germline V lookup: CDR1 LNHNV, CDR2 YYDKDF (reference sequence). The V segment lost 10 bases and the J segment 5 bases; nucleotides outside the gene matches: 6. The CDR3 loop is CASSTGGTGELFF. CDR3 sequence (DNA): TGTGCCAGTTCTACAGGGGGGACCGGGGAGCTGTTTTTT.